The sequence of this TCR beta chain was determined in a study of blood T cell repertoires in COVID-19. Study summary: Donors in the United States, Italy and Spain gave samples during acute or convalescent COVID-19. The cDNA or gDNA used as material had been derived from T cells, B-cell-depleted T cells, or PBMCs.

The V gene end was trimmed by 0 bases and the J gene end by 5 bases; junction bases not matched to a gene: 1. CDR1 is SGDLS, CDR2 YYNGEE, per germline. This CDR3 has 13 amino acids. As handled by the study authors: Researchers report that nucleated cell counts were estimated from reference gene primer amplification. Only in-frame clones appear in the TCRdb table, and some are missing; sequencing was by immunoSEQ multiplex PCR. V and J calls and clone size are those listed in that table; D and trimming were worked out from the DNA. The data contain 90,000 to 110,000 clones, 84% of them singletons. This chain uses TRBV9 with TRBJ1-1; 7 bases are shared with TRBD1. The sequence was obtained from a woman aged 45-59 years with acute or convalescent COVID-19. The sample comprised peripheral blood. The CDR3 DNA is TGTGCCAGCAGCGTAGAACAGGGGACTGAAGCTTTCTTT. Translation gives CASSVEQGTEAFF.